The entry below describes one T cell receptor beta chain. Antigen specificity is unknown. The study reverse transcribed the entire isolated RNA, so it sequenced expressed TCRB transcripts. The data were produced by immunoSEQ multiplex PCR, yet TCRdb's version contains in-frame clones alone and is incomplete. The sample has hundreds of thousands of clones; over 12% are singletons. These data are taken from a study of beta chain features in type 1 diabetes. CDR1 SGHTA and CDR2 FQGNSA come from the germline V gene. V dropped 5 bases and J dropped 5; count of bases not matched to a gene: 4. The CDR3 covers 15 residues. Study observations and caveats: The naive, central memory and Treg TCRB repertoires looked more alike in patients than they did in healthy donors. Amplification by PCR could prefer shorter templates, with the same effect in patients and controls. Moderate yet significant TCRB CDR3 shortening was seen in Type 1 diabetes patients in all four CD4+ subsets.

V gene TRBV7-2 combines with J gene TRBJ2-1; TRBD2 matches at 12 bases. This sequence originates from a man younger than 35 with type 1 diabetes. Sequencing used naive CD4+ T cells from blood. This CDR3 reads CASSLTSGGNNEQFF. The CDR3 nucleotides are TGTGCCAGCAGCCTTACTAGCGGGGGGAACAATGAGCAGTTCTTC.